These T cell receptor beta chains were read from a single sample in a study of T cell responses to AZD1222 COVID-19 vaccine. Repertoires were generated with immunoSEQ multiplex PCR, while TCRdb's copy carries only in-frame clones and drops some. The table lists 200,000 or so clones, about 89% of them singletons. This specimen was peripheral blood, taken on day 0 of MenACWY control vaccination. These receptors were taken from an adult in good health. CDR3s include the opening cysteine and the closing phenylalanine or tryptophan. D genes are given only for firm matches. Clone size is stated in some rows and not others, as once, few, many or a class when expanded.

CDR3nt: TGTGCCTCATCGGGGGCAGGGAGCTCCTACGAGCAGTACTTC
CDR3aa: CASSGAGSSYEQYF
v_gene: TRBV19
d_gene: -
abundance: -
j_gene: TRBJ2-7

CDR3nt: TGTGCCAGCAGCCCGGGACAGAACACTGAAGCTTTCTTT
CDR3aa: CASSPGQNTEAFF
v_gene: TRBV9
d_gene: -
abundance: -
j_gene: TRBJ1-1

CDR3nt: TGCGCCAGCAGCCCACGAGGGCAGCTTTATTCACCCCTCCACTTT
CDR3aa: CASSPRGQLYSPLHF
v_gene: TRBV4-3
d_gene: -
abundance: -
j_gene: TRBJ1-6

CDR3nt: TGTGCCAGCAGTGAAGGGCCCACCACCGGGGAGCTGTTTTTT
CDR3aa: CASSEGPTTGELFF
v_gene: TRBV6-1
d_gene: -
abundance: -
j_gene: TRBJ2-2

CDR3nt: TGTGCTGAGGGGGCTACTAACACCGGGGAGCTGTTTTTT
CDR3aa: CAEGATNTGELFF
v_gene: TRBV12-5
d_gene: TRBD1
abundance: -
j_gene: TRBJ2-2

CDR3nt: TGTGCCAGCAGTACCTCCAGGGGTGGGAACACTGAAGCTTTCTTT
CDR3aa: CASSTSRGGNTEAFF
v_gene: TRBV6-5
d_gene: -
abundance: -
j_gene: TRBJ1-1

CDR3nt: TGTGCCAGCAGCTTAACAGGGCGGACTGAAGCTTTCTTT
CDR3aa: CASSLTGRTEAFF
v_gene: TRBV7-8
d_gene: -
abundance: -
j_gene: TRBJ1-1

CDR3nt: TGTGCCAGTAGTATAGCCCGGACAGCCCTATCCTATAATTCACCCCTCCACTTT
CDR3aa: CASSIARTALSYNSPLHF
v_gene: TRBV19
d_gene: -
abundance: -
j_gene: TRBJ1-6

CDR3nt: TGTGCCAGCAGTTTATTGGCAGGGGGCGCGTTATTGGGCACTGAAGCTTTCTTT
CDR3aa: CASSLLAGGALLGTEAFF
v_gene: TRBV28
d_gene: TRBD1
abundance: -
j_gene: TRBJ1-1

CDR3nt: TGTGCCAGCTCACCTGTACTAGCGATTGGAGAGACCCAGTACTTC
CDR3aa: CASSPVLAIGETQYF
v_gene: TRBV18
d_gene: TRBD2
abundance: once
j_gene: TRBJ2-5

CDR3nt: TGTGCCAGCAGCTTAACAGAGCGGCGGGCAGAGACCCAGTACTTC
CDR3aa: CASSLTERRAETQYF
v_gene: TRBV7-9
d_gene: -
abundance: -
j_gene: TRBJ2-5

CDR3nt: TGCGCCAGCAGCCAAGCCGTCGGACAGGACTATGGCTACACCTTC
CDR3aa: CASSQAVGQDYGYTF
v_gene: TRBV4-1
d_gene: TRBD1
abundance: -
j_gene: TRBJ1-2

CDR3nt: TGTGCCAGCAGCTTCCAGAGCTACGAGCAGTACTTC
CDR3aa: CASSFQSYEQYF
v_gene: TRBV11-2
d_gene: -
abundance: -
j_gene: TRBJ2-7

CDR3nt: TGCGCCAGCAGCTTGATTCAGGGGGTCTACGAGCAGTACTTC
CDR3aa: CASSLIQGVYEQYF
v_gene: TRBV5-1
d_gene: TRBD1
abundance: -
j_gene: TRBJ2-7

CDR3nt: TGTGCCAGCAGCGATAGCGGGGCCACAGATACGCAGTATTTT
CDR3aa: CASSDSGATDTQYF
v_gene: TRBV9
d_gene: TRBD2
abundance: -
j_gene: TRBJ2-3

CDR3nt: TGTGCCAGTAGTATAGCGCCCTTTGGACAGGGTCGAGGAATAAGCAATCAGCCCCAGCATTTT
CDR3aa: CASSIAPFGQGRGISNQPQHF
v_gene: TRBV19
d_gene: TRBD1
abundance: -
j_gene: TRBJ1-5

CDR3nt: TGTGCCAGCAGTGGGACAGGGGGACTTAGCAATCAGCCCCAGCATTTT
CDR3aa: CASSGTGGLSNQPQHF
v_gene: TRBV2
d_gene: TRBD1
abundance: -
j_gene: TRBJ1-5

CDR3nt: TGTGCCTGGGAGAAACAGGAGACCCAGTACTTC
CDR3aa: CAWEKQETQYF
v_gene: TRBV30
d_gene: -
abundance: -
j_gene: TRBJ2-5

CDR3nt: TGTGCCAGCAGCCCTGAAGCGTCCCCAATGACCCCCCCTCATGAGCAGTTCTTC
CDR3aa: CASSPEASPMTPPHEQFF
v_gene: TRBV9
d_gene: -
abundance: -
j_gene: TRBJ2-1

CDR3nt: TGTGCCAGTGGGAGGGCCCAGTATACGAATGAGCAGTTCTTC
CDR3aa: CASGRAQYTNEQFF
v_gene: TRBV19
d_gene: TRBD2
abundance: -
j_gene: TRBJ2-1

CDR3nt: TGTGCCAGCAGCTTAGATGGCGGAAACAATGAGCAGTTCTTC
CDR3aa: CASSLDGGNNEQFF
v_gene: TRBV7-3
d_gene: -
abundance: -
j_gene: TRBJ2-1

CDR3nt: TGTGCCAGCAGTAACAGGGGCGACTATGGCTACACCTTC
CDR3aa: CASSNRGDYGYTF
v_gene: TRBV27
d_gene: TRBD1
abundance: -
j_gene: TRBJ1-2

CDR3nt: TGTGCCAGCAGCTTAGGCCTAGTTGGGACTTACACAGATACGCAGTATTTT
CDR3aa: CASSLGLVGTYTDTQYF
v_gene: TRBV13
d_gene: -
abundance: -
j_gene: TRBJ2-3

CDR3nt: TGTGCCAGCAGTGAATACGGAGTACGGAACACTGAAGCTTTCTTT
CDR3aa: CASSEYGVRNTEAFF
v_gene: TRBV25-1
d_gene: -
abundance: -
j_gene: TRBJ1-1

CDR3nt: TGTGCCAGCAGCCAAGGTGGCGGGATCACAGATACGCAGTATTTT
CDR3aa: CASSQGGGITDTQYF
v_gene: TRBV3-1/TRBV3-2
d_gene: -
abundance: -
j_gene: TRBJ2-3

CDR3nt: TGTGCCAGCAGCTTAGCCCGACAGGGGGCAGGTGGCTACACCTTC
CDR3aa: CASSLARQGAGGYTF
v_gene: TRBV7-8
d_gene: TRBD1
abundance: -
j_gene: TRBJ1-2

CDR3nt: TGTGCCACCAGTGATCGCACACAGCGCTATGGCTACACCTTC
CDR3aa: CATSDRTQRYGYTF
v_gene: TRBV24-1
d_gene: -
abundance: -
j_gene: TRBJ1-2

CDR3nt: TGTGCCAGCAGCTCCAAACTAGCGGGAGAGGGCACAGATACGCAGTATTTT
CDR3aa: CASSSKLAGEGTDTQYF
v_gene: TRBV7-9
d_gene: TRBD2
abundance: -
j_gene: TRBJ2-3

CDR3nt: TGTGCCAGCAGGCGACAGGGGGCGCCCGGGGAGCTGTTTTTT
CDR3aa: CASRRQGAPGELFF
v_gene: TRBV4-2
d_gene: TRBD1
abundance: -
j_gene: TRBJ2-2

CDR3nt: TGTGCCAGCAGCTTAGGTCTTAGCACAGATACGCAGTATTTT
CDR3aa: CASSLGLSTDTQYF
v_gene: TRBV7-7
d_gene: -
abundance: -
j_gene: TRBJ2-3

CDR3nt: TGTGCCAGCAGTTACGTTGAAGATCCGGGGTACGAGCAGTACTTC
CDR3aa: CASSYVEDPGYEQYF
v_gene: TRBV6-6
d_gene: -
abundance: -
j_gene: TRBJ2-7

CDR3nt: TGTGCCAGCAGTAGAGCAGGGCTAGCGGAGATAGCCAAAAACATTCAGTACTTC
CDR3aa: CASSRAGLAEIAKNIQYF
v_gene: TRBV7-9
d_gene: TRBD2
abundance: -
j_gene: TRBJ2-4

CDR3nt: TGTGCCAGCAGCTTAGCGGGGGTAGAGACCCAGTACTTC
CDR3aa: CASSLAGVETQYF
v_gene: TRBV7-3
d_gene: TRBD2
abundance: -
j_gene: TRBJ2-5

CDR3nt: TGTGCCTGGCCTAGAGAGCCCTCCCCGGGACACCGCAACATCTCTGGAAACACCATATATTTT
CDR3aa: CAWPREPSPGHRNISGNTIYF
v_gene: TRBV30
d_gene: -
abundance: once
j_gene: TRBJ1-3

CDR3nt: TGTGCCAGCAGCTTCGGGGGGGTCCAGCCCCAGCATTTT
CDR3aa: CASSFGGVQPQHF
v_gene: TRBV7-8
d_gene: -
abundance: -
j_gene: TRBJ1-5

CDR3nt: TGCGCCAGCAGCGGAGACAGGAGACGGTCTGGAAACACCATATATTTT
CDR3aa: CASSGDRRRSGNTIYF
v_gene: TRBV5-1
d_gene: -
abundance: -
j_gene: TRBJ1-3

CDR3nt: TGTGCCAGCAGTCGGGACTACTCCTACGAGCAGTACTTC
CDR3aa: CASSRDYSYEQYF
v_gene: TRBV12-3/TRBV12-4
d_gene: TRBD2
abundance: -
j_gene: TRBJ2-7

CDR3nt: TGTGCCAGCAGTTACACGGGGTCCAACAATGAGCAGTTCTTC
CDR3aa: CASSYTGSNNEQFF
v_gene: TRBV6-5
d_gene: -
abundance: once
j_gene: TRBJ2-1

CDR3nt: TGTGCCTGGAGTAGGGGGACAGGGGGTTCACCCCTCCACTTT
CDR3aa: CAWSRGTGGSPLHF
v_gene: TRBV30
d_gene: TRBD1
abundance: -
j_gene: TRBJ1-6

CDR3nt: TGTGCCAGCGAACTAGGAAACACCATATATTTT
CDR3aa: CASELGNTIYF
v_gene: TRBV6-5
d_gene: -
abundance: once
j_gene: TRBJ1-3

CDR3nt: TGTGCCAGCAGTGAATCTAGGAGTAGCGAGCAGTACTTC
CDR3aa: CASSESRSSEQYF
v_gene: TRBV2
d_gene: -
abundance: -
j_gene: TRBJ2-7

CDR3nt: TGCGCCAGCAGCCCGGACACCACGAACACTGAAGCTTTCTTT
CDR3aa: CASSPDTTNTEAFF
v_gene: TRBV5-1
d_gene: -
abundance: -
j_gene: TRBJ1-1

CDR3nt: TGTGCCAGTAGTTTCGGACTAGCGGGGGGACACACCGGGGAGCTGTTTTTT
CDR3aa: CASSFGLAGGHTGELFF
v_gene: TRBV19
d_gene: TRBD2
abundance: -
j_gene: TRBJ2-2

CDR3nt: TGTGCCAGTAGTATAGTAGTCGACCAATACAATGAGCAGTTCTTC
CDR3aa: CASSIVVDQYNEQFF
v_gene: TRBV19
d_gene: -
abundance: few
j_gene: TRBJ2-1

CDR3nt: TGCGCCAGCAGCTCTAGGGGGCTGAGCACAGATACGCAGTATTTT
CDR3aa: CASSSRGLSTDTQYF
v_gene: TRBV4-3
d_gene: TRBD1
abundance: -
j_gene: TRBJ2-3

CDR3nt: TGTGCCAGCAGCATTAGCAATCAGCCCCAGCATTTT
CDR3aa: CASSISNQPQHF
v_gene: TRBV7-9
d_gene: -
abundance: once
j_gene: TRBJ1-5

CDR3nt: TGTGCCAGCAGCCCCCGACAGGCCCGCTCCTATAATTCACCCCTCCACTTT
CDR3aa: CASSPRQARSYNSPLHF
v_gene: TRBV2
d_gene: -
abundance: once
j_gene: TRBJ1-6

CDR3nt: TGTGCCAGCAGCTCAGGCCTTTACAATGAGCAGTTCTTC
CDR3aa: CASSSGLYNEQFF
v_gene: TRBV7-3
d_gene: -
abundance: -
j_gene: TRBJ2-1

CDR3nt: TGCGCCAGCAGGGGCGGGCCGTCCTCCTACGAGCAGTACTTC
CDR3aa: CASRGGPSSYEQYF
v_gene: TRBV5-1
d_gene: -
abundance: once
j_gene: TRBJ2-7

CDR3nt: TGTGCCTGGAGTGTACTCGTCCACAATGAGCAGTTCTTC
CDR3aa: CAWSVLVHNEQFF
v_gene: TRBV30
d_gene: -
abundance: -
j_gene: TRBJ2-1

CDR3nt: TGCGCCAGCAGCCCCCTAGGGGCGAACACTGAAGCTTTCTTT
CDR3aa: CASSPLGANTEAFF
v_gene: TRBV5-1
d_gene: -
abundance: -
j_gene: TRBJ1-1

CDR3nt: TGTGCCACCGCGACAGGGGGGGGCAATCAGCCCCAGCATTTT
CDR3aa: CATATGGGNQPQHF
v_gene: TRBV24-1
d_gene: TRBD1
abundance: -
j_gene: TRBJ1-5

CDR3nt: TGTGCCAGCAGCTCATCTCCGGGACTAGCGGGACGAAGGGCCTACGAGCAGTACTTC
CDR3aa: CASSSSPGLAGRRAYEQYF
v_gene: TRBV6-6
d_gene: TRBD2
abundance: -
j_gene: TRBJ2-7

CDR3nt: TGCGCCAGCAGCTTGCAGGATCCGAACTATGGCTACACCTTC
CDR3aa: CASSLQDPNYGYTF
v_gene: TRBV5-1
d_gene: -
abundance: -
j_gene: TRBJ1-2